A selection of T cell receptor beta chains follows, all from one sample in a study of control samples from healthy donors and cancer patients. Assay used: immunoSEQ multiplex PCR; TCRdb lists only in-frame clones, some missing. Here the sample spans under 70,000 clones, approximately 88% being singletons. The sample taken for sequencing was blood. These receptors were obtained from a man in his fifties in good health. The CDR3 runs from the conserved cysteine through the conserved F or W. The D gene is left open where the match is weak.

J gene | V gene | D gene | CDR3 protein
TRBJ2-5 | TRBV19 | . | CASSLRTGETQYF
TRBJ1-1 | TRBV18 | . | CASSPGQNTEAFF
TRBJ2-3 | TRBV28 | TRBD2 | CASSLTGRVGDTQYF
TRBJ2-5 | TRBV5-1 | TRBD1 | CASSIGQGFETQYF
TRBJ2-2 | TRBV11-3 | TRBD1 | CASSLATGGNTGELFF
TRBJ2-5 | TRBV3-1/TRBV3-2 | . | CASSQDQGGQETQYF
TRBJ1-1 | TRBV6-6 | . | CASSSGLIMNTEAFF
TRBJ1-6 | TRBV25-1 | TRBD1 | CASSVGQVASPLHF
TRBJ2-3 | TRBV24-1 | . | CATSDYAADTQYF
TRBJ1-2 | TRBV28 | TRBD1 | CASSPTQTGVGYTF
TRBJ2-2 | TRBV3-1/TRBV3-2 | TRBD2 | CASSQTAGGSGELFF
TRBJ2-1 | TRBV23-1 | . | CATRASLYNEQFF
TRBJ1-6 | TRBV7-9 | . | CASSQGDSVTSYNSPLHF
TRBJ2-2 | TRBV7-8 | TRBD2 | CASSLQPGTSGTTGELFF
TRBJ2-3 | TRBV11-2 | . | CASSLGRGRKSTDTQYF
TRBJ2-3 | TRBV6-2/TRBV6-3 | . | CASSTSGRTRADTQYF
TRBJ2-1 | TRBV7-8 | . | CASSLVRNEQFF
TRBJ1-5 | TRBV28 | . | CASSFPRVRDQPQHF
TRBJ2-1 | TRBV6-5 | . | CASSYGNYIDEQFF
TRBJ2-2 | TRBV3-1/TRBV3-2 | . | CASSQENGGLLRAGELFF
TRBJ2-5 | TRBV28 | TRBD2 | CASSYGGEETQYF
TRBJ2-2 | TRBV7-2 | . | CASSPRGGHGELFF
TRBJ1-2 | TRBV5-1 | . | CASSQDGYGYTF
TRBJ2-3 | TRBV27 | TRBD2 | CASSLGTSGRAPSTDTQYF
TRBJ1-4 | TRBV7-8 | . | CASSLGFGTTNEKLFF
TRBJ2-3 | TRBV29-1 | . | CSVEESTDTQYF
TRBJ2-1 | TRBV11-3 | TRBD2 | CASSLGEGGLGAYNEQFF
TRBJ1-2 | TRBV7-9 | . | CASSLGSAGSFNGYTF
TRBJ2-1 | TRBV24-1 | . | CATSAMTSINEQFF
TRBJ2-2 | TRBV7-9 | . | CASSLAEGSGELFF
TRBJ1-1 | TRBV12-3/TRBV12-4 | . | CASSFGEAFF
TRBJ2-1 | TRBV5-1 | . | CASSLGPHNEQFF
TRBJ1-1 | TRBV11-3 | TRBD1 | CASSPPGQVEAFF
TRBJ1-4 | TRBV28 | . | CASSPGTFSNEKLFF
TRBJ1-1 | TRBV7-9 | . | CASIPEGGRNTEAFF